The entry that follows covers one T cell receptor beta chain sequence. What this receptor recognizes is not known. It has no much larger one-base neighbor in the sample; base qualities were not kept. Using a constant-region primer and ProtoScript II reverse transcriptase, TCRbeta-specific cDNA was reverse-transcribed from approximately 0.55 ug total RNA. Three nested multiplex PCR rounds, following a slightly modified ARM-PCR procedure, were used to build the TCRbeta libraries. Each of the first two PCR rounds ran for 9 to 10 cycles using multiplex TRBV1-TRBV30 forward primers together with a Cbeta reverse primer. Sample barcodes and Illumina adapters were attached in a final 25-cycle PCR using Deep VentR polymerase. Before sequencing, amplicons of 200-500 bp were gel-purified using a QIAquick gel extraction kit. An Illumina HiSeq 2500 was used to sequence the TCRbeta amplicons, generating 250-bp paired-end reads. From the authors' description of their analysis: Reads were quality-trimmed with Trimmomatic v0.33, and paired reads were merged with FLASH v1.2.11 to recover full CDR3 sequences. MiGEC v1.2.1b assigned V, D and J germline segments to the rearranged TCRbeta sequences. VDJtools v1.0.0 computed clonotype statistics and Shannon-Wiener diversity indices. To reduce sampling bias, subsequent analyses other than the diversity analysis used only the 250 most abundant clonotypes in each sample. Using fastp at Q25 and MiXCR, TCRdb reprocessed the public reads and kept productive beta chains. Rows with one shared CDR3 protein collapse into an entry with the most common genes and DNA. TCRdb, rather than the study authors, made the V and J calls. In all, the sample holds about 120,000 distinct CDR3 sequences, and around 65% of those were seen once. Of the sample, 8% to 9% falls within the top ten clones.

Deletion took 2 bases off V and 5 bases off J, with a span of 24 bases between the germline ends. For CDR1 and CDR2, the germline V gene lists MNHNS and SASEGT. Including cysteine and phenylalanine, the CDR3 has 18 amino acids. Only CDR3 DNA is held: 54 bases, read in frame from base 1. This entry belongs to a study of tumor-infiltrating lymphocytes in primary liver carcinoma (dated by TCRdb to about 2017). In the study overall: Of the five patients (three men and two women, aged 30 to 69 years), four had hepatocellular carcinoma and one had combined HCC and intrahepatic cholangiocarcinoma. Each sample produced about 3.5 to 8 million productive TCRbeta reads, and read depth showed no significant difference between tissue types. TCRbeta repertoire sequencing, expression microarrays and whole-exome sequencing were combined in the study across five regions of each liver tumor, with adjacent normal tissue and blood also included. High reproducibility was observed for the technical replicate repertoires, with mean shared-clone rates roughly 0.89 and correlation coefficients above 0.95. TCRbeta repertoire sequencing covered approximately 35 specimens from 5 patients: around 25 tumor regions, 5 adjacent noncancerous liver tissues and 5 peripheral blood samples. The tumors of the five patients were staged as T1-T3 N0M0, with maximum diameters ranging from 4.2 to 10 cm. Overall study outcomes, separate from this receptor: A significantly larger repertoire fraction was made up by the top 250 clones in tumors than in blood (p = 0.039). Comparison of CD4+ and CD8+ T cell repertoires was precluded by the use of bulk unsorted samples. Pairs of tumor regions showed greater repertoire overlap (mean about 36%) than tumor-adjacent pairs (roughly 17%) or tumor-blood pairs (roughly 15%), which is consistent with antigen-driven expansion. With just a few patients in the study, the authors point out that the findings should be validated in a larger study. Because only the TCR beta chain was sequenced and unpaired alpha chains were not captured, true repertoire diversity is likely underestimated.

Total RNA and DNA were co-extracted without cell sorting from 20-30 mg of bulk tissue using the AllPrep DNA/RNA mini kit. Between late 2015 and early 2016, about 5 patients in China with histopathologically diagnosed primary liver carcinoma had their tumors surgically resected. Chronic HBV infection was present in the patients, and the patients were treatment-naive at sampling. Fresh tumor and adjacent tissue pieces were bisected; one half was stored in RNAlater at -80°C, the other sent for histology. The chain is encoded by TRBV6-1 joined to TRBJ2-5, with the identity of the D gene unclear. This clonotype was sampled from a woman in her sixties with primary liver carcinoma and hepatitis B virus infection. The specimen sequenced was tumor-adjacent normal liver tissue. In nucleotide form, the sequence is TGTGCCAGCAGTGAATCGGTCGAAGCCAGCCAGCTTGGGGAGACCCAGTACTTC. Translated, this is CASSESVEASQLGETQYF.